This T cell receptor beta chain was identified during a study of CD8 T cells in Susac syndrome. General observations from the study: A relatively small number of individuals underwent TCR sequencing and HLA analysis.

Roughly 0.45 to 1 ug RNA was reverse transcribed with random hexamers. Amplification of TCR beta CDR3 was carried out by immunoSEQ multiplex PCR, which covered 54 Vbeta and 13 Jbeta segments. One entry per CDR3 protein results from TCRdb running MiXCR on the immunoSEQ multiplex PCR reads. The repertoire consists of 250,000 or so distinct CDR3 sequences, with 80% to 95% occurring once and the leading ten covering roughly 0.072%. The T cells that were sequenced for TCR beta were CD8+ and CD4+ cells from blood. As to this clonotype: Its antigen is not identified.

V gave up 5 bases and J gave up 5 bases, with 9 bases separating them. This CDR3 region has 12 residues. The sequenced material came from CD4+ T cells from PBMCs. This sequence joins TRBV12-3 or TRBV12-4 and TRBJ1-1, with D possibly TRBD1 on 6 matching bases. The clonotype was recovered from a human donor with multiple sclerosis. The CDR3 spells CASSGGTTEAFF. CDR3 nucleotides: TGTGCCAGCAGTGGTGGGACAACTGAAGCTTTCTTT.